This TCR beta chain was identified in a study of cytomegalovirus exposure and HLA in healthy donors. Study-wide context: In terms of ancestry, the Caucasian-associated cluster contained 75% to 90% of the roughly 400 genotyped donors. General observations from the study: The study flagged about 150 TCR beta chains as cytomegalovirus-associated. In a later analysis, at a false discovery rate of 0.05, roughly 17,000 TCR beta sequences were associated with HLA alleles. While the bulk of TCR sequences proved rare, some public TCRs turned up in many donors.

PCR amplification relied on 60 Vbeta primers (plus 13 Jbeta primers). Clones were read by immunoSEQ multiplex PCR, and TCRdb kept only the in-frame ones, dropping some. The table shows about 210,000 clones, with over 80% occurring only once. V gave up 0 bases and J gave up 7 bases, with 13 bases separating them. This CDR3 comprises 15 residues. Germline V gives CDR1 MNHEY, CDR2 SMNVEV (reference sequence). Of note for this clone: Its specificity is unknown.

Sequences were obtained from PBMCs. This sequence originates from a man in his forties or fifties in good health and CMV-seropositive. The rearrangement joins TRBV27 to TRBJ2-1, with D maybe TRBD2 (6 bases). CDR3 in amino acids: CASSLSTGVGNEQFF. The CDR3 DNA follows: TGTGCCAGCAGTTTATCGACGGGAGTGGGAAATGAGCAGTTCTTC.